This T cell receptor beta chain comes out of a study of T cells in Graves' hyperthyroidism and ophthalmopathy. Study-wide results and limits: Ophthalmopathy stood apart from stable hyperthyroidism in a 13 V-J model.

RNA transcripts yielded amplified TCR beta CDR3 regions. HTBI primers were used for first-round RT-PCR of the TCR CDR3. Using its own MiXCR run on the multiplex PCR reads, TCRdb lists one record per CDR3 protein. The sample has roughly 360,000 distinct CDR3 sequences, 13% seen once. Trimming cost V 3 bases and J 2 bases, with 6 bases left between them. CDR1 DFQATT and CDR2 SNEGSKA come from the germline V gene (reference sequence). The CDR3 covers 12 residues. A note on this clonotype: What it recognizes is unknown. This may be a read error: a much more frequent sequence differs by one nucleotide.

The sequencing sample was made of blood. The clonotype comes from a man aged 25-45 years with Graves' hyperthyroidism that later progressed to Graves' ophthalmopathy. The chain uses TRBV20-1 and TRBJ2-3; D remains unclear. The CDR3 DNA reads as TGCAGTGCTAGGCCCCCCACAGATACGCAGTATTTT. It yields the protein CSARPPTDTQYF.